This TCR beta chain was obtained from a study of blood T cell repertoires in COVID-19. The overall study: Specimens from acute and convalescent COVID-19 originated in the United States, Italy and Spain.

Losses at the gene ends were 5 bases for V and 6 bases for J; bases not matched to a gene: 7. The CDR3 extends over 14 amino acids. The V gene's germline CDR1 is SGHTA and CDR2 FQGNSA. Assay used: immunoSEQ multiplex PCR; TCRdb lists only in-frame clones, some missing. The sample includes some 70,000 clones, roughly four fifths of them seen just once. The receptor's source is a woman between 65 and 79 years old with acute or convalescent COVID-19. The V gene is TRBV7-2, the J gene TRBJ1-2, with 9 positions matching TRBD1. The sequencing input was peripheral blood. CDR3 in DNA: TGTGCCAGCAGCGAACAACAGGGGGCCAATGGCTACACCTTC. Its protein is CASSEQQGANGYTF.